The source of this TCR beta chain is a study of lymphopenia after photon versus proton radiotherapy. Whole-study findings and limits: Larger post-nadir TCR diversity loss correlated inversely with survival in deceased patients. Oligoclonal CD8+ Temra expansion after nadir drove photon patients' diversity drop. Photon-treated patients lost naive T cells and TCR diversity; proton-treated stayed stable.

Some clones are missing from TCRdb's copy, which holds only in-frame ones; the method was immunoSEQ multiplex PCR. The sample shows around 23,000 clones, approximately 86% of them seen only once. The trim removed 1 base at V and 8 bases at J, leaving 3 bases unmatched. The V gene's germline CDR1 is LNHDA and CDR2 SQIVND (reference sequence). This CDR3 comprises 15 residues. Turning to this clone: Antigen unknown.

The sequence was collected from a man aged 45-65 years with gastric cancer. The gene calls are TRBV19 and TRBJ1-6; 9 positions agree with TRBD1. This specimen was peripheral blood, taken from a patient treated with photon-based radiotherapy. The CDR3 reads CASSIGGTGHSPLHF. The CDR3 DNA reads as TGTGCCAGTAGTATAGGCGGGACAGGGCATTCACCCCTCCACTTT.